These 21 T cell receptor beta chains came from one sample sequenced in a study of shared clonotypes between healthy human individuals. The assay was immunoSEQ multiplex PCR, and TCRdb's table has in-frame clones only and misses some. The sample consists of fewer than 2.5 million clones, roughly 93% of them appearing once. Sequenced sample: naive CD4+ T cells from PBMCs. Subset reported: CD45RA+ positively selected. The receptor set was obtained from a man between 18 and 29 years old in good health. Some clones in this sample may be carry-over from other donors' samples.

In DNA, the CDR3 is TGTGCCAGCAGCCTCAGGGTCCTGGGAGAGACCCAGTACTTC. This translates into CASSLRVLGETQYF. The chain recombines TRBV11-2 with TRBJ2-5, with D possibly TRBD1 on 5 matching bases. Trimming removed 5 bases from V and 4 bases from J, with 14 bases in between. The CDR3 consists of 14 residues. Germline lookup yields CDR1 SGHAT and CDR2 FQNNGV.

On this clone: Other DNA sequences in the sample encode the same CDR3. The gene calls are TRBV5-1 and TRBJ2-6; a weak D match, TRBD1 (5 bases). The length of the CDR3 is 16 residues. The V gene's germline CDR1 is SGHRS and CDR2 YFSETQ. The V gene lost 0 bases and the J gene lost 2 bases, with 9 bases spanning the gap. DNA for the CDR3: TGCGCCAGCAGCTTGGGTGGCAGGGCTGGGGCCAACGTCCTGACTTTC. Its protein is CASSLGGRAGANVLTF.

This sequence joins TRBV19 and TRBJ2-1; 11 nucleotides agree with TRBD2. V was pared by 5 bases and J by 6 bases, with 6 bases of the junction left unmatched. CDR1 and CDR2 (germline): LNHDA, SQIVND (reference sequence). There are 15 residues in the CDR3. CDR3 sequence reads: CASSDRGTSGNEQFF. DNA of the CDR3: TGTGCCAGTAGTGACCGGGGGACTAGCGGCAATGAGCAGTTCTTC.

This sequence joins TRBV28 and TRBJ2-3, with 7 bases aligning to TRBD1. This CDR3 comprises 13 residues. The junction had 3 bases not matched to a gene; V was cut back by 5 bases and J by 4 bases. Germline V CDR1 and CDR2: MDHEN, SYDVKM. The CDR3 region has the DNA TGTGCCAGCAGTACAGGGGTCCCAGATACGCAGTATTTT. Protein product: CASSTGVPDTQYF.

This chain joins TRBV28 and TRBJ2-2, with 8 bases lining up with TRBD1. CDR3 length: 13 amino acids. After removal of 10 bases from V and 4 bases from J, the junction contained 5 bases not matched to a gene. Germline CDR1 is MDHEN and CDR2 is SYDVKM. Written as DNA, the CDR3 is TGTGCCACTGGACAGGGTATCACCGGGGAGCTGTTTTTT. Translated: CATGQGITGELFF.

This chain uses TRBV7-2 with TRBJ2-3; 16 bases are a match to TRBD2. Germline loops: CDR1 SGHTA, CDR2 FQGNSA. The trim removed 5 bases at V and 6 bases at J, leaving 8 bases unmatched. The CDR3 is made up of 17 amino acids. CDR3 bases: TGTGCCAGCAGCCCCCACCAGGGACTAGCGGGAGGGGATACGCAGTATTTT. It specifies CASSPHQGLAGGDTQYF.

CDR3 loop: CASSPGDYGYEQYF. The CDR3 nucleotides are TGTGCCAGCTCACCTGGGGATTATGGCTACGAGCAGTACTTC. The genes are TRBV18 and TRBJ2-7; D is uncertain. Germline CDR1 reads KGHSH; CDR2 reads LQKENI. Trimming took 3 bases from V and 3 from J, leaving 12 bases between them. The CDR3 covers 14 residues.

The rearrangement uses TRBV5-1 and TRBJ1-2, with a weak D call TRBD1 (6 bases). The ends were cut back, 0 bases at V and 9 bases at J, with 18 bases in the middle. CDR1 SGHRS and CDR2 YFSETQ come from the germline V gene. The CDR3 length is 15 residues. The CDR3: CASSLAELTGKSYTF. Here the CDR3 DNA reads TGCGCCAGCAGCTTGGCCGAGCTAACAGGGAAGAGCTACACCTTC.

V usage is TRBV6-5 and J usage is TRBJ2-1; 11 bases agree with TRBD2. CDR1 and CDR2 (germline): MNHEY, SVGAGI. The CDR3 runs 15 residues. J gave up 3 bases and V 9 bases, and 7 bases lay outside the gene matches. The DNA of the CDR3 is TGTGCCAGTAACCCCGGGACTAGCGGCTACAATGAGCAGTTCTTC. Amino acids: CASNPGTSGYNEQFF.

This chain connects TRBV7-3 to TRBJ2-2; D may be TRBD1 (5 bases). Trimming removed 5 bases from V and 2 bases from J, with 9 bases in between. The CDR3 contains 14 residues. Germline CDR1 is SGHTA and CDR2 is FQGTGA. CDR3 DNA: TGTGCCAGCAGCCTCTGGGGCAACACCGGGGAGCTGTTTTTT. Amino acids: CASSLWGNTGELFF.

This rearrangement joins TRBV6-5 to TRBJ1-3; D gene unclear. The V end lost 6 bases, the J end lost 7 bases, and 7 bases lay between the germline ends. Germline CDR1 and CDR2: MNHEY and SVGAGI. The length of the CDR3 is 11 residues. The CDR3 sequence is CASRRGNTIYF. The DNA for the CDR3 is TGTGCCAGCAGGCGAGGGAACACCATATATTTT.

The chain is built from TRBV5-1 and TRBJ2-2; TRBD1 matches at 8 bases. V shed 4 bases, J shed 3 bases, and the junction held 8 bases outside the gene matches. This CDR3 region has 16 residues. CDR1 and CDR2 (germline): SGHRS, YFSETQ. In nucleotides, the CDR3 is TGCGCCAGCAGCATGAGGACAGGGCGAGACACCGGGGAGCTGTTTTTT. This codes for CASSMRTGRDTGELFF. Full variable domain (outside the CDR3, taken from reference TRBV5-1 and TRBJ2-2): KAGVTQTPRYLIKTRGQQVTLSCSPISGHRSVSWYQQTPGQGLQFLFEYFSETQRNKGNFPGRFSGRQFSNSRSEMNVSTLELGDSALYLCASSMRTGRDTGELFFGEGSRLTVL.

This chain links TRBV7-9 with TRBJ2-2; 7 nucleotides line up with TRBD1. The CDR3 spans 12 residues. The J segment lost 4 bases and the V segment lost 10 bases, leaving 3 bases of the junction unmatched. CDR1 SEHNR and CDR2 FQNEAQ come from the germline V gene (reference sequence). As DNA, the CDR3 is TGTGCCACCCGACAGGGCACCGGGGAGCTGTTTTTT. Protein product: CATRQGTGELFF. The complete variable domain, with remaining parts taken from reference TRBV7-9 and TRBJ2-2, reads DTGVSQNPRHKITKRGQNVTFRCDPISEHNRLYWYRQTLGQGPEFLTYFQNEAQLEKSRLLSDRFSAERPKGSFSTLEIQRTEQGDSAMYLCATRQGTGELFFGEGSRLTVL.

A word on this clone: The sample carries other DNA sequences with the same CDR3. The chain employs TRBV28 and TRBJ1-1; 7 nucleotides align to TRBD1. Germline lookup yields CDR1 MDHEN and CDR2 SYDVKM. The CDR3 runs 14 residues. Trimming at V came to 2 bases and at J to 1 base, leaving 1 base not matched to a gene. This chain's CDR3 is CASSLGTANTEAFF. The CDR3 region has the DNA TGTGCCAGCAGTTTAGGGACAGCGAACACTGAAGCTTTCTTT.

The chain uses TRBV28 and TRBJ2-5, with TRBD1 identical over 7 bases. V gave up 5 bases and J gave up 5 bases; unmatched junction bases: 11. CDR1 and CDR2 from the germline V gene are MDHEN and SYDVKM. This CDR3 comprises 15 residues. For the CDR3, the DNA is TGTGCCAGCAGTCCAACGGGACAGAGGGGGGAGACCCAGTACTTC. Its protein is CASSPTGQRGETQYF.

The chain uses TRBV7-9 and TRBJ1-3; D possibly corresponds to TRBD1 (6 bases). The CDR3 is made up of 17 amino acids. Germline V gives CDR1 SEHNR, CDR2 FQNEAQ (reference sequence). V was shortened by 5 bases and J by 4 bases, with 21 bases between the two germline ends. The CDR3 reads CASSPRTVSWLGNTIYF. The CDR3 bases are TGTGCCAGCAGCCCCCGGACAGTTAGTTGGCTCGGAAACACCATATATTTT.

V is TRBV6-5 and J is TRBJ2-7; TRBD2 matches 13 bases. Losses at the gene ends were 5 bases for V and 9 bases for J; bases not matched to a gene: 10. Germline V lookup: CDR1 MNHEY, CDR2 SVGAGI. There are 15 residues in the CDR3. The CDR3 DNA is TGTGCCAGCAGTGGGGACTTGGGACTAGCGGGAAGGCAGTACTTC. Protein: CASSGDLGLAGRQYF.

As to this clone: Other DNA variants within this sample encode the same CDR3. This chain joins TRBV5-1 and TRBJ2-5; 9 nucleotides align to TRBD2. Germline V gene data show CDR1 as SGHRS and CDR2 as YFSETQ. With 2 bases clipped from V and 2 bases from J, the junction kept 1 base outside the gene matches. The CDR3 consists of 14 residues. The CDR3 spells CASSLTSGQETQYF. The CDR3 DNA sequence: TGCGCCAGCAGCTTAACTAGCGGGCAAGAGACCCAGTACTTC.

V gene TRBV10-3 combines with J gene TRBJ2-1; TRBD1 aligns across 8 bases. Germline CDR1 reads ENHRY; CDR2 reads SYGVKD. J was trimmed by 5 bases and V by 4 bases; bases with no gene match: 10. This CDR3 comprises 16 residues. In DNA form, the CDR3 reads TGTGCCATCAGTGGGACAGGGCATGTCCCCAACAATGAGCAGTTCTTC. Protein: CAISGTGHVPNNEQFF.

This chain links TRBV5-1 with TRBJ1-1, with a possible D match to TRBD1 (6 bases). Germline V lookup: CDR1 SGHRS, CDR2 YFSETQ. V lost 4 bases and J 4 bases, leaving 20 bases between the germline ends. CDR3 length: 16 residues. This CDR3 is CASSPPQGRGPTEAFF. CDR3 nucleotide sequence: TGCGCCAGCAGCCCCCCTCAGGGGCGCGGCCCCACTGAAGCTTTCTTT. The entire variable domain, with the rest obtained from reference TRBV5-1 and TRBJ1-1, is as follows: KAGVTQTPRYLIKTRGQQVTLSCSPISGHRSVSWYQQTPGQGLQFLFEYFSETQRNKGNFPGRFSGRQFSNSRSEMNVSTLELGDSALYLCASSPPQGRGPTEAFFGQGTRLTVV.

The chain recombines TRBV4-3 with TRBJ1-1; D uncertain. Deletions cut 8 bases from V and 0 bases from J, with 10 bases between. The CDR3 is made up of 13 amino acids. CDR1 LGHNA and CDR2 YSLEER come from the germline V gene. CDR3 in amino acids: CASGPRLNTEAFF. CDR3 bases: TGCGCCAGCGGGCCCCGACTGAACACTGAAGCTTTCTTT.